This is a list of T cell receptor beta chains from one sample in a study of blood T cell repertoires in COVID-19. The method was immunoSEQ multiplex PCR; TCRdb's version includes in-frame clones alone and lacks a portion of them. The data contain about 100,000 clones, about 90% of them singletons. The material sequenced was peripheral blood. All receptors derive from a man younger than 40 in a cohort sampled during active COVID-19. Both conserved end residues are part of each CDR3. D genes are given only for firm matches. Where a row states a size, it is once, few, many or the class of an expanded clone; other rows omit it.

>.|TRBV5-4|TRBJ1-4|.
CASTRSGSGNEKLFF
TGTGCCAGCACACGTTCAGGGTCGGGTAATGAAAAACTGTTTTTT
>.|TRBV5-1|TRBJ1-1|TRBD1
CASSTDRGQRGAFF
TGCGCCAGCAGCACGGACAGGGGGCAACGAGGAGCTTTCTTT
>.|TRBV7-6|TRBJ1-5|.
CASSLSSGRYSNQPQHF
TGTGCCAGCAGCTTAAGTTCAGGGCGCTATAGCAATCAGCCCCAGCATTTT
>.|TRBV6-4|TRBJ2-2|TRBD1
CASSGQGATGELFF
TGTGCCAGCAGTGGACAGGGGGCCACCGGGGAGCTGTTTTTT
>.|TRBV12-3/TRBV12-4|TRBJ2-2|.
CASTGRGTGELFF
TGTGCCAGCACAGGCCGGGGCACCGGGGAGCTGTTTTTT
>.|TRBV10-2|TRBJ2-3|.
CASSEGSVPDTQYF
TGCGCCAGCAGTGAGGGCAGTGTACCAGATACGCAGTATTTT
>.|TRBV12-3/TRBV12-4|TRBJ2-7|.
CASTIKGAQQYF
TGTGCCAGCACGATTAAAGGGGCCCAGCAGTACTTC
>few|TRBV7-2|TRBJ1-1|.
CASSLVWGVENTEAFF
TGTGCCAGCAGCTTAGTATGGGGCGTGGAGAACACTGAAGCTTTCTTT
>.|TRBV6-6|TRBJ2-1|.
CASSHHNEQFF
TGTGCCAGCAGCCATCACAATGAGCAGTTCTTC
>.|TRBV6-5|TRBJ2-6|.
CASMRSSFGANVLTF
TGTGCCAGCATGAGGTCTTCTTTTGGGGCCAACGTCCTGACTTTC
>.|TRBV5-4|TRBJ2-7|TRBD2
CASSLGRGGTYEQYF
TGTGCCAGCAGCTTGGGGCGGGGAGGGACCTACGAGCAGTACTTC
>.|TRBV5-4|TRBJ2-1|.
CASSLAPYNEQFF
TGTGCCAGCAGCTTGGCCCCGTACAATGAGCAGTTCTTC
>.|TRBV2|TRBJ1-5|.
CATAPRGNQPQHF
TGTGCCACTGCACCCAGGGGCAATCAGCCCCAGCATTTT
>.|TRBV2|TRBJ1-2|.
CASRGQTNYGYTF
TGTGCCAGCCGTGGACAGACAAACTATGGCTACACCTTC
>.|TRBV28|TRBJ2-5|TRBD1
CASSLARGQGIETQYF
TGTGCCAGCAGTTTAGCCCGGGGACAGGGAATAGAGACCCAGTACTTC
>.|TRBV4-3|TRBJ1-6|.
CASSQDARSPLHF
TGCGCCAGCAGCCAAGACGCACGGTCACCCCTCCACTTT
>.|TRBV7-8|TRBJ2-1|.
CATALGAMSSYNEQFF
TGTGCCACCGCGCTAGGGGCTATGAGCTCCTACAATGAGCAGTTCTTC
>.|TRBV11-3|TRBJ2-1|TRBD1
CASSEQGFGEQFF
TGTGCCAGCAGCGAACAGGGGTTCGGTGAGCAGTTCTTC
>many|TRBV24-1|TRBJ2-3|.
CATSKRDTSTDTQYF
TGTGCCACCAGTAAACGGGACACCAGCACAGATACGCAGTATTTT
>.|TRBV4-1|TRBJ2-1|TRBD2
CASSHLAGGVDEQFF
TGCGCCAGCAGCCACCTAGCGGGGGGGGTCGATGAGCAGTTCTTC
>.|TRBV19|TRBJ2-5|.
CASSMDRGLGETQYF
TGTGCCAGTAGTATGGACCGGGGTTTGGGGGAGACCCAGTACTTC
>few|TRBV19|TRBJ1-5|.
CASSRTGYNQPQHF
TGTGCCAGTAGTCGGACTGGATACAATCAGCCCCAGCATTTT
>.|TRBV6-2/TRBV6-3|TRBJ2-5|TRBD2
CASSSGTSGIEETQYF
TGTGCCAGCAGTTCCGGGACTAGCGGGATAGAGGAGACCCAGTACTTC
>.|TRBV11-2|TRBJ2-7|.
CASSLPGPYEQYF
TGTGCCAGCAGCTTACCAGGCCCCTACGAGCAGTACTTC
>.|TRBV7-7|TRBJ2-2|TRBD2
CASSPLEGLAANGGELFF
TGTGCCAGCAGCCCTCTTGAAGGACTAGCGGCGAATGGCGGGGAGCTGTTTTTT
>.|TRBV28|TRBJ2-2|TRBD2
CASRLGGYTGELFF
TGTGCCAGCCGCCTCGGGGGGTACACCGGGGAGCTGTTTTTT
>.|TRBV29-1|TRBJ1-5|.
CSVEIERGNQPQHF
TGCAGCGTTGAAATCGAAAGGGGGAATCAGCCCCAGCATTTT
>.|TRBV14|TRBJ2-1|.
CASSQVLGGMGEQFF
TGTGCCAGCAGCCAAGTACTAGGCGGTATGGGTGAGCAGTTCTTC
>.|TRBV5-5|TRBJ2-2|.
CASSPEQSTGELFF
TGTGCCAGCAGTCCCGAACAGTCCACCGGGGAGCTGTTTTTT
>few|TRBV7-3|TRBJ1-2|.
CASSFGPGQPGGYTF
TGTGCCAGCAGCTTCGGACCCGGACAGCCCGGGGGCTACACCTTC
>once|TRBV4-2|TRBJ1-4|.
CASSQDSGEREKLFF
TGTGCCAGCAGCCAGGACTCAGGGGAACGGGAAAAACTGTTTTTT
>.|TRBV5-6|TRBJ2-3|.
CASSPGEPEQWTDTQYF
TGTGCCAGCAGCCCAGGGGAGCCCGAACAGTGGACAGATACGCAGTATTTT
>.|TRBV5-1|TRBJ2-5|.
CASSPHGGARETQYF
TGCGCCAGCAGCCCGCATGGGGGGGCGCGAGAGACCCAGTACTTC
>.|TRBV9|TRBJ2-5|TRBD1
CASSLGQLYQETQYF
TGTGCCAGCAGCTTGGGACAGCTGTACCAAGAGACCCAGTACTTC
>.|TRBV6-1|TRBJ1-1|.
CASSDSGQGGSEEAFF
.
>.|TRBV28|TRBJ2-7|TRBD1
CASSTTGVLYYEQYF
TGTGCCAGCAGTACCACAGGGGTCCTGTACTACGAGCAGTACTTC
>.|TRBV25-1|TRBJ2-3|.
CASSRVTGFSDTQYF
TGTGCCAGCAGCCGCGTTACAGGGTTTTCAGATACGCAGTATTTT
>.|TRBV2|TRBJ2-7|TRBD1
CATHRDRANAYEQYF
TGTGCCACCCACCGGGACAGGGCTAATGCCTACGAGCAGTACTTC
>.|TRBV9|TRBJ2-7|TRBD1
CASSIDPGQGGYEQYF
TGTGCCAGCAGCATAGACCCCGGACAGGGGGGATACGAGCAGTACTTC
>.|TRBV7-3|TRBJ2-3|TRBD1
CASSLTGQSTDTQYF
TGTGCCAGCAGCTTAACGGGACAGAGCACAGATACGCAGTATTTT
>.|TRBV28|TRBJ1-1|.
CASRQGNTEAFF
TGTGCCAGCAGGCAGGGGAACACTGAAGCTTTCTTT
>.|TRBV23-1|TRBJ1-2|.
CASTPRKIGGYGYTF
TGCGCCAGCACCCCCAGGAAAATAGGGGGCTATGGCTACACCTTC
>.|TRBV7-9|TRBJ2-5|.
CASSHPQGTQYF
TGTGCCAGCAGCCACCCACAGGGCACCCAGTACTTC
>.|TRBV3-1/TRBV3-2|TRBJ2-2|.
CASSQIPFFGGAPERELFF
TGTGCCAGCAGCCAAATTCCTTTTTTTGGGGGGGCCCCTGAAAGGGAGCTGTTTTTT
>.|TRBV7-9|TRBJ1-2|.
CASSLRDFDYGYTF
TGTGCCAGCAGCTTACGCGATTTTGACTATGGCTACACCTTC
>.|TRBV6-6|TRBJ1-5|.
CASSYRLSDSNQPQHF
TGTGCCAGCAGTTACCGGTTATCCGATAGCAATCAGCCCCAGCATTTT